These 20 T cell receptor beta chains were all obtained from the same sample, sequenced in a study of T cells in Graves' hyperthyroidism and ophthalmopathy. Regions amplified from RNA transcripts were the TCR beta CDR3 regions. HTBI primers were used for first-round RT-PCR of the TCR CDR3. TCRdb re-called the multiplex PCR reads through MiXCR, storing one row per CDR3 protein. Here the sample spans about 680,000 distinct CDR3 sequences, roughly 32% being singletons. Material for sequencing was blood. Receptor source: a woman in her forties with Graves' hyperthyroidism.

This clonotype was seen repeatedly, ten times or more. For the CDR3, the DNA is TGTGCCAGCAGCTCCGGGTCCTCTTCACCCCTCCACTTT. The encoded protein is CASSSGSSSPLHF. The chain uses TRBV7-3 and TRBJ1-6; D is unresolved. The V end was cut by 4 bases, the J end by 9 bases, with 10 bases between. Germline assignment: CDR1 SGHTA and CDR2 FQGTGA. CDR3 size: 13 residues.

This clonotype has just one count. A read error is possible here, since a much larger clone lies one base away. The chain links TRBV12-3 or TRBV12-4 to TRBJ1-6; no definite D call. The CDR3 consists of 15 residues. The ends were cut back, 3 bases at V and 3 bases at J, with 9 bases in the middle. CDR3 residues: CASSFLGSYNSPLHF. The DNA for the CDR3 is TGTGCCAGCAGTTTCTTGGGCAGCTATAATTCACCCCTCCACTTT.

This clonotype has ten or more counts. The chain couples TRBV20-1 to TRBJ1-5, with unresolved D. The CDR3 runs 14 residues. Germline CDR1 is DFQATT and CDR2 is SNEGSKA (reference sequence). V was trimmed by 6 bases and J by 4 bases, leaving 16 bases between them. The CDR3 region has the DNA TGCAGTGCCCCTGGGGTTTCGAGGAATCAGCCCCAGCATTTT. Amino acid sequence: CSAPGVSRNQPQHF.

Here the CDR3 reads CSARGQGYRYEQYF. In DNA, the CDR3 is TGCAGTGCTAGAGGACAGGGGTATCGCTACGAGCAGTACTTC. The V and J genes are TRBV20-1 and TRBJ2-7; 8 positions match TRBD1. The germline V gene has CDR1 DFQATT and CDR2 SNEGSKA (reference sequence). The CDR3 has 14 amino acids. With V trimmed by 1 base and J by 3 bases, 5 bases remained unmatched.

About this clonotype: Germline and junction disagree at one end, which may indicate a read error. The chain carries TRBV24-1 and TRBJ2-7; a possible D gene is TRBD1 (6 bases). The germline CDR1 and CDR2 sequences are KGHDR and SFDVKD. This CDR3 has 14 residues. The CDR3 is CASSKYRAAHEQYF. DNA for the CDR3: TGTGCCAGCAGTAAATACAGGGCTGCCCACGAGCAGTACTTC.

The CDR3 sequence: CSAGRDGVPYEQYF. CDR3 DNA: TGCAGTGCCGGCCGGGACGGGGTCCCGTACGAGCAGTACTTC. This chain uses TRBV20-1 with TRBJ2-7; D possibly matches TRBD1 or TRBD2 (5 bases each). Germline V lookup: CDR1 DFQATT, CDR2 SNEGSKA (reference sequence). V lost 6 bases and J 4 bases, leaving 19 bases between the germline ends. This CDR3 has 14 residues.

The rearrangement joins TRBV6-5 to TRBJ1-5, with 8 bases lining up with TRBD1. Germline lookup yields CDR1 MNHEY and CDR2 SVGAGI. The junction had 6 bases not matched to a gene; V was cut back by 6 bases and J by 2 bases. The CDR3 loop spans 15 amino acids. CDR3 in amino acids: CASSDGTGRNQPQHF. As DNA, the CDR3 is TGTGCCAGCAGCGACGGGACAGGCCGCAATCAGCCCCAGCATTTT.

This clonotype has at least ten counts. The J gene is TRBJ2-7, the V gene TRBV19, with D unclear. CDR1 and CDR2 (germline): LNHDA, SQIVND (reference sequence). Trimming removed 7 bases from V and 1 base from J, with 14 bases in between. This CDR3 is 14 amino acids long. This CDR3 reads CASTTTAQSYEQYF. CDR3 coding DNA: TGTGCCAGTACAACTACGGCCCAATCCTACGAGCAGTACTTC. Together with reference TRBV19 and TRBJ2-7, the CDR3 gives the full variable domain: DGGITQSPKYLFRKEGQNVTLSCEQNLNHDAMYWYRQDPGQGLRLIYYSQIVNDFQKGDIAEGYSVSREKKESFPLTVTSAQKNPTAFYLCASTTTAQSYEQYFGPGTRLTVT.

Remarks on this clonotype: A much larger clone sits a single nucleotide away, making a read error possible. The chain combines TRBV5-5 with TRBJ2-7; D unclear. Germline assignment: CDR1 SGHKS and CDR2 YYEKEE (reference sequence). This CDR3 spans 13 amino acids. The DNA of the CDR3 is TGTGCCAGCAGCTACGTAGGAGCCTACGAGCAGCACTTC. Protein: CASSYVGAYEQHF. The full variable domain, rest sourced from reference TRBV5-5 and TRBJ2-7, is DAGVTQSPTHLIKTRGQQVTLRCSPISGHKSVSWYQQVLGQGPQFIFQYYEKEERGRGNFPDRFSARQFPNYSSELNVNALLLGDSALYLCASSYVGAYEQHFGPGTRLTVT.

The chain is built from TRBV20-1 and TRBJ2-7; 11 bases are a match to TRBD1. Germline CDR1 is DFQATT and CDR2 is SNEGSKA (reference sequence). The V segment lost 5 bases and the J segment 6 bases; nucleotides outside the gene matches: 12. This CDR3 contains 15 residues. The CDR3 here is CSAPPGTGGNREQYF. DNA for the CDR3: TGCAGTGCTCCACCCGGGACAGGGGGTAATCGCGAGCAGTACTTC.

The chain employs TRBV6-5 and TRBJ1-2; TRBD1 might be the D (5 bases). CDR3 length: 14 amino acids. Germline lookup yields CDR1 MNHEY and CDR2 SVGAGI. V was clipped by 6 bases and J by 2 bases, with 13 bases between them. The CDR3 DNA sequence: TGTGCCAGCAGCCCCTTTGAGGGGAACTATGGCTACACCTTC. Translating it yields CASSPFEGNYGYTF.

This clonotype has a count of ten or more. The J gene is TRBJ2-7, the V gene TRBV25-1; possible D gene TRBD1, 6 bases. The CDR3 sequence is 15 residues long. V dropped 4 bases and J dropped 2 bases, with 15 bases sitting between them. CDR1 is MGHDK and CDR2 is SYGVNS in the germline V gene. The CDR3 nucleotides read TGTGCCAGCAGTGGAGACAGGAGCTCCACCTACGAGCAGTACTTC. Residues: CASSGDRSSTYEQYF.

This clonotype has just one count. The V gene is TRBV10-3, the J gene TRBJ1-5; perhaps TRBD1 as D (6 bases). The CDR3 extends over 14 amino acids. The germline gives CDR1 ENHRY, CDR2 SYGVKD. V dropped 2 bases and J dropped 6 bases, with 11 bases sitting between them. CDR3: CAISEHREGQPQHF. The CDR3 DNA reads TGTGCCATCAGTGAGCACAGGGAAGGTCAGCCCCAGCATTTT.

The chain has TRBV6-5 and TRBJ2-7; possible D gene TRBD1, 6 bases. Trimming took 5 bases from V and 7 from J, leaving 15 bases between them. The CDR3 is 13 residues long. Germline values: CDR1 MNHEY, CDR2 SVGAGI. The CDR3 reads CASSEARGGEQYF. The DNA for the CDR3 is TGTGCCAGCAGTGAAGCGCGAGGGGGTGAGCAGTACTTC.

The table lists this clonotype with a few counts. The genes are TRBV12-3 or TRBV12-4 and TRBJ1-6, with TRBD1 matching 8 bases. The CDR3 length is 15 residues. The junction had 6 bases not matched to a gene; V was cut back by 6 bases and J by 5 bases. The CDR3 region has the DNA TGTGCCAGCAGCTTCACAGGGGGAGATAATTCACCCCTCCACTTT. Translated: CASSFTGGDNSPLHF.

This clonotype came up many times. This chain links TRBV10-3 with TRBJ2-2, with D possibly TRBD2 on 5 matching bases. Germline lookup yields CDR1 ENHRY and CDR2 SYGVKD. This CDR3 is 17 amino acids long. Trimming took off 4 bases at V and 5 bases at J, with 20 bases between the two ends. In DNA form, the CDR3 reads TGTGCCATCAGTGTCCTCCCACTAGAAGGGAGTACCGGGGAGCTGTTTTTT. This translates into CAISVLPLEGSTGELFF.

This clonotype was seen many times. This chain links TRBV19 with TRBJ1-2, with D tentatively TRBD1 (6 bases). Trimming cost V 4 bases and J 2 bases, with 11 bases left between them. The germline gives CDR1 LNHDA, CDR2 SQIVND (reference sequence). This CDR3 contains 14 residues. The DNA for the CDR3 is TGTGCCAGTAGTAAATTGGACAGAAACTATGGCTACACCTTC. This sequence encodes CASSKLDRNYGYTF.

The chain couples TRBV7-9 to TRBJ2-7; weak D call: TRBD1 (6 bases). Trimming stripped 6 bases from V and 7 bases from J, with 16 bases between. CDR3 length: 13 amino acids. From germline, CDR1 is SEHNR and CDR2 FQNEAQ (reference sequence). The CDR3 reads CASSSGDRYEQYF. The DNA of the CDR3 is TGTGCCAGCAGTTCCGGCGACAGGTATGAGCAGTACTTC. The variable domain in full, with the rest retrieved from reference TRBV7-9 and TRBJ2-7, is DTGVSQNPRHKITKRGQNVTFRCDPISEHNRLYWYRQTLGQGPEFLTYFQNEAQLEKSRLLSDRFSAERPKGSFSTLEIQRTEQGDSAMYLCASSSGDRYEQYFGPGTRLTVT.

V and J are TRBV25-1 and TRBJ2-7; D tentatively reads TRBD1 or TRBD2 (5 bases each). With 11 bases removed from V and 3 bases from J, the gap between germline ends came to 14 bases. CDR3 length: 12 amino acids. Germline CDR1 MGHDK, CDR2 SYGVNS. CDR3 amino acids: CAYVEGNYEQYF. As DNA, the CDR3 is TGTGCCTACGTCGAGGGGAACTACGAGCAGTACTTC.

The chain joins TRBV29-1 to TRBJ1-2; no definite D call. CDR3 length equals 12 residues. In germline, CDR1 is SQVTM, CDR2 ANQGSEA. Deletions cut 6 bases from V and 0 bases from J, with 8 bases between. Here the CDR3 reads CSVDGSNYGYTF. In DNA form, the CDR3 reads TGCAGCGTAGACGGTTCTAACTATGGCTACACCTTC.